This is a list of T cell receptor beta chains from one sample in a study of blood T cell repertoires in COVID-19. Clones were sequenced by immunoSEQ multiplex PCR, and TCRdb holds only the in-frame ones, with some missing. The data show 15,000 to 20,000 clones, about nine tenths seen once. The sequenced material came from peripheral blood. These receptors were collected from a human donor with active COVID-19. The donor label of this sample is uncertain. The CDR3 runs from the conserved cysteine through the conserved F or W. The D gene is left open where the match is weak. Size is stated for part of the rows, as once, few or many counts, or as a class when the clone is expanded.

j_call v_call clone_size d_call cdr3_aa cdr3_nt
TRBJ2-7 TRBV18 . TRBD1 CASSATGGHYEQYF TGTGCCAGCTCAGCGACAGGGGGGCATTACGAGCAGTACTTC
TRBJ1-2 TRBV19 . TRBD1 CASRFRWTGANYGYTF TGTGCCAGTCGATTTCGTTGGACAGGAGCTAACTATGGCTACACCTTC
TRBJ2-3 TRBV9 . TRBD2 CASSPRGDLTDTQYF TGTGCCAGCAGCCCGCGGGGGGACCTCACAGATACGCAGTATTTT
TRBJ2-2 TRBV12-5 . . CASAGQDTGELFF TGTGCTAGCGCAGGGCAGGACACCGGGGAGCTGTTTTTT
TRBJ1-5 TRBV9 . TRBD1 CASSVGDRGEQPQHF TGTGCCAGCAGCGTAGGCGACAGGGGGGAACAGCCCCAGCATTTT
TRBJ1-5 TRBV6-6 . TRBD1 CASSYTGDNQPQHF TGTGCCAGCAGTTACACAGGGGATAATCAGCCCCAGCATTTT
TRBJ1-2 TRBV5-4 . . CASSTANYGYTF TGTGCCAGCAGCACAGCAAATTATGGCTACACCTTC
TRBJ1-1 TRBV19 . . CASSITGPSRNTEAFF TGTGCCAGTAGTATCACGGGTCCGTCGCGGAACACTGAAGCTTTCTTT
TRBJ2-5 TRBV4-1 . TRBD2 CASSQGPPGLAGGQETQYF TGCGCCAGCAGCCAAGGACCGCCTGGACTAGCGGGGGGCCAAGAGACCCAGTACTTC
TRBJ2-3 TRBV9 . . CASSGGTSTDTQYF TGTGCCAGCAGCGGGGGGACTTCCACAGATACGCAGTATTTT
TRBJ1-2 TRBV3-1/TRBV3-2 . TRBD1 CASSQGTGGNYGYTF TGTGCCAGCAGCCAGGGGACAGGCGGTAACTATGGCTACACCTTC
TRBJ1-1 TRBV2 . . CASSAGGEGGTEAFF TGTGCCAGCAGCGCCGGGGGAGAGGGAGGCACTGAAGCTTTCTTT
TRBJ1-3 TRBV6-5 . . CASTLDSRGNTIYF TGTGCCAGCACCTTAGACAGCCGCGGAAACACCATATATTTT
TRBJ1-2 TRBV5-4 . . CASSLSGGYGYTF TGTGCCAGCAGCTTATCCGGGGGCTATGGCTACACCTTC
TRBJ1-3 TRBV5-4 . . CASSLGGPALSGNTIYF TGTGCCAGCAGCTTGGGCGGGCCCGCTCTCTCTGGAAACACCATATATTTT
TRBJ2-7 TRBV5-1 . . CASSLQGGAYEQYF TGCGCCAGCAGCTTGCAAGGCGGAGCCTACGAGCAGTACTTC
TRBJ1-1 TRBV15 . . CATSRDQESGTEAFF TGTGCCACCAGCAGAGACCAGGAAAGTGGCACTGAAGCTTTCTTT
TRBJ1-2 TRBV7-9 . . CASSTRQGVVAYYGYTF TGTGCCAGCAGCACCAGGCAGGGTGTGGTAGCCTATTATGGCTACACCTTC
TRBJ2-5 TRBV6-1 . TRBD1 CASSEYRGRETQYF TGTGCCAGCAGTGAATACAGGGGGCGCGAGACCCAGTACTTC
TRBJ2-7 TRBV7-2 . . CASSQVIQGHEQYF TGTGCCAGCAGCCAAGTAATACAGGGCCACGAGCAGTACTTC
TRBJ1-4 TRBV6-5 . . CASSRNRATNEKLFF TGTGCCAGCAGCAGAAACAGGGCAACTAATGAAAAACTGTTTTTT
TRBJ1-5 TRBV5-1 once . CASSLGGQRNQPQHF TGCGCCAGCAGCTTGGGGGGACAAAGAAATCAGCCCCAGCATTTT
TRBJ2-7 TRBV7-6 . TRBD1 CASTPRTGSSYEQYF TGTGCCAGCACCCCTCGGACAGGGAGCTCCTACGAGCAGTACTTC
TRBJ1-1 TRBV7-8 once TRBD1 CASSLAIYRDRGRYTEAFF TGTGCCAGCAGCTTAGCAATTTACAGGGACAGGGGTAGATACACTGAAGCTTTCTTT
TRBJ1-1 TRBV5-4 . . CASSYTSNTEAFF TGTGCCAGCAGCTATACAAGTAACACTGAAGCTTTCTTT
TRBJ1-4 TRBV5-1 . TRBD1 CASSGGTGVSTNEKLFF TGCGCCAGCAGCGGCGGGACAGGGGTCTCAACTAATGAAAAACTGTTTTTT
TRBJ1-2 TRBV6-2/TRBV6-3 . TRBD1 CASSSPGGSYGYTF TGTGCCAGCAGTAGTCCAGGGGGCTCCTATGGCTACACCTTC
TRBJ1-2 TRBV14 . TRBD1 CASSQYPDRDGYTF TGTGCCAGCAGCCAATACCCGGACAGGGACGGCTACACCTTC
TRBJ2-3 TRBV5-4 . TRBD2 CASSLKLAGSTDTQYF TGTGCCAGCAGCTTGAAACTAGCGGGGTCCACAGATACGCAGTATTTT
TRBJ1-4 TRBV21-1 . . CASSKAHTGANEKLFF TGTGCCAGCAGCAAAGCGCATACAGGGGCTAATGAAAAACTGTTTTTT
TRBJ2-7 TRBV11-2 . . CASSLDGRGYYEQYF TGTGCCAGCAGCTTAGACGGGCGGGGATACTACGAGCAGTACTTC
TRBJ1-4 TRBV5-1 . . CASSLQGDWEKLFF TGCGCCAGCAGCTTACAGGGTGATTGGGAAAAACTGTTTTTT
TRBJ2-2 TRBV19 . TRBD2 CASTSGVNTGELFF TGTGCCAGTACTAGCGGGGTGAACACCGGGGAGCTGTTTTTT
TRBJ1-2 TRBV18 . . CASSLRQGTNYGYTF TGTGCCAGCTCATTACGGCAGGGCACTAACTATGGCTACACCTTC
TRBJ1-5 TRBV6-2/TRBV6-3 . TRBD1 CASSYGTGGAEPQHF TGTGCCAGCAGTTACGGGACAGGGGGCGCGGAGCCCCAGCATTTT
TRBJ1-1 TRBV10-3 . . CAIRKENGATEAFF TGTGCCATCAGAAAAGAAAACGGAGCCACTGAAGCTTTCTTT
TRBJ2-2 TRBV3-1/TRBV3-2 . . CASCGSHTGELFF TGTGCCAGCTGCGGCTCACACACCGGGGAGCTGTTTTTT
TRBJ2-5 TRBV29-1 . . CSGNRDFQETQYF TGCAGCGGCAACCGGGACTTCCAAGAGACCCAGTACTTC
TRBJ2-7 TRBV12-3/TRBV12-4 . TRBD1 CASSRQGNEQYF TGTGCCAGCAGCCGACAGGGGAACGAGCAGTACTTC
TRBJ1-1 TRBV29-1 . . CSGIQGTEAFF TGCAGCGGCATACAGGGCACTGAAGCTTTCTTT
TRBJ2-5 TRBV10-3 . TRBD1 CAIKTDRDRAETQYF TGTGCCATCAAAACCGACAGGGATCGGGCGGAGACCCAGTACTTC